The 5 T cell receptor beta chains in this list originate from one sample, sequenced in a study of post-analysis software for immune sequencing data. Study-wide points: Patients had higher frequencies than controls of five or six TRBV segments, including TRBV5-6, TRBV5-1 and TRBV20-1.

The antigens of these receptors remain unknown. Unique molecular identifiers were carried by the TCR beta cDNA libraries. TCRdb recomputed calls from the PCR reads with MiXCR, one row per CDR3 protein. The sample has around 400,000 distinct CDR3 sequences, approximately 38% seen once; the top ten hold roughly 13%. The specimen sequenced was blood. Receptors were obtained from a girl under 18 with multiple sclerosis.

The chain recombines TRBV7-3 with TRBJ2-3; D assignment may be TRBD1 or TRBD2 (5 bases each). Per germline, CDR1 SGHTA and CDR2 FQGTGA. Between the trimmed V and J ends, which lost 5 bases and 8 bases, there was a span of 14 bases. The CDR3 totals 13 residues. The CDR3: CASSPSSGATQYF. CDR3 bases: TGTGCCAGCAGCCCTAGTTCCGGGGCTACGCAGTATTTT.

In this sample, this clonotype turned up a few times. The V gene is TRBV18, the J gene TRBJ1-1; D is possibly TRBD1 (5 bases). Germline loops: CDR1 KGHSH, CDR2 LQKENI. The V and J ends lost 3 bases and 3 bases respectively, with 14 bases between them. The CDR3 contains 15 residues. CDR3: CASSPLGGTDTEAFF. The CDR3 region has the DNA TGTGCCAGCTCACCCCTGGGAGGGACGGACACTGAAGCTTTCTTT.

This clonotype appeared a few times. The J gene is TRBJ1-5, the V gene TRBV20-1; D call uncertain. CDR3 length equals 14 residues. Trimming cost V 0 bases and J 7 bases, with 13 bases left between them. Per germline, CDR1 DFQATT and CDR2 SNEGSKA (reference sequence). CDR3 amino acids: CSARDTGDRQPQHF. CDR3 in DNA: TGCAGTGCTAGAGATACCGGGGATAGACAGCCCCAGCATTTT.

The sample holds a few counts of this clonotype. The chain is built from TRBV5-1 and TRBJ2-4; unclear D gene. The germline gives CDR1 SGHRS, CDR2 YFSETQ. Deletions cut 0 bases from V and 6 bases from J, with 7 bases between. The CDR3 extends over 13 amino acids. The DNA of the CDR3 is TGCGCCAGCAGCTTGGATTTAGGAAACATTCAGTACTTC. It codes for CASSLDLGNIQYF.

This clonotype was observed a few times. The chain's CDR3 is CASSPRDRSTDTQYF. The CDR3 DNA is TGCGCCAGCAGCCCTAGGGACCGTAGCACAGATACGCAGTATTTT. V gene TRBV5-1 combines with J gene TRBJ2-3; D might be TRBD1 or TRBD2, each matching 5 bases. The germline CDR1 and CDR2 sequences are SGHRS and YFSETQ. V was trimmed by 4 bases and J by 0 bases, leaving 12 bases between them. The length of the CDR3 is 15 residues. Drawing the rest from reference TRBV5-1 and TRBJ2-3, the complete variable domain is KAGVTQTPRYLIKTRGQQVTLSCSPISGHRSVSWYQQTPGQGLQFLFEYFSETQRNKGNFPGRFSGRQFSNSRSEMNVSTLELGDSALYLCASSPRDRSTDTQYFGPGTRLTVL.